The next 32 T cell receptor beta chains were all read from a single sample in a study of blood T cell repertoires in COVID-19. Data came from immunoSEQ multiplex PCR; TCRdb stores just in-frame clones and leaves some out. Among roughly 45,000 clones listed, about nine tenths were seen once. The sequencing input was peripheral blood. Source of these receptors: a man aged 65 to 85 with active COVID-19.

The chain uses TRBV7-2 and TRBJ1-2; 7 bases agree with TRBD1. The junction had 9 bases not matched to a gene; V was cut back by 5 bases and J by 3 bases. Germline V lookup: CDR1 SGHTA, CDR2 FQGNSA. The CDR3 runs 15 residues. The chain's CDR3 is CASSHADRKYYGYTF. CDR3 DNA sequence: TGTGCCAGCAGCCACGCGGACAGGAAATACTATGGCTACACCTTC.

This sequence joins TRBV5-1 and TRBJ1-1, with D unclear. CDR1 and CDR2 from the germline V gene are SGHRS and YFSETQ. The CDR3 is made up of 13 amino acids. Trimming left V 4 bases short and J 3 bases short, with 10 bases between. The CDR3 DNA sequence: TGCGCCAGCAGCGCGCGGTGGCACACTGAAGCTTTCTTT. It specifies CASSARWHTEAFF. Complete variable domain (other parts from reference TRBV5-1 and TRBJ1-1): KAGVTQTPRYLIKTRGQQVTLSCSPISGHRSVSWYQQTPGQGLQFLFEYFSETQRNKGNFPGRFSGRQFSNSRSEMNVSTLELGDSALYLCASSARWHTEAFFGQGTRLTVV.

This clone is deemed medium-sized. This chain uses TRBV24-1 with TRBJ1-1; TRBD1 aligns across 8 bases. Per the germline V gene, CDR1 is KGHDR and CDR2 is SFDVKD. This CDR3 comprises 16 residues. V lost 2 bases to trimming and J lost 5 bases; unmatched junction nucleotides: 9. The CDR3 DNA is TGTGCCACCAGTGATTCGAGCGGACAGGGCAGGACTGAAGCTTTCTTT. It encodes CATSDSSGQGRTEAFF.

The chain employs TRBV3-1 (or the pseudogene TRBV3-2) and TRBJ2-7; 7 bases are a match to TRBD1. V dropped 3 bases and J dropped 0; count of bases not matched to a gene: 8. CDR1 and CDR2 (germline): LGHDT, YNNKEL (reference sequence). The length of the CDR3 is 16 residues. CDR3 sequence (DNA): TGTGCCAGCAGCCACTTAACGGGACAGACCTCCTACGAGCAGTACTTC. Its translation: CASSHLTGQTSYEQYF.

The rearrangement joins TRBV11-2 to TRBJ2-1; possible D gene TRBD1, 6 bases. CDR1 and CDR2 from the germline V gene are SGHAT and FQNNGV. The CDR3 runs to 18 residues. The V end lost 1 base, the J end lost 0 bases, and 16 bases lay between the germline ends. DNA for the CDR3: TGTGCCAGCAGCTTAGCTGTCAGGGGCCCCCGCTCCTACAATGAGCAGTTCTTC. This gives the protein CASSLAVRGPRSYNEQFF.

The chain is built from TRBV7-3 and TRBJ2-1; the match to TRBD2 covers 7 bases. V shed 1 base, J shed 6 bases, and the junction held 15 bases outside the gene matches. The CDR3 is 18 amino acids. Germline V CDR1 and CDR2: SGHTA, FQGTGA. The CDR3 protein is CASSLRGVGGSTRNEQFF. CDR3 bases: TGTGCCAGCAGCTTAAGAGGGGTGGGCGGGAGTACCCGCAATGAGCAGTTCTTC.

This chain links TRBV7-9 with TRBJ2-7, with 10 positions matching TRBD1. The CDR3 runs to 16 residues. Germline lookup yields CDR1 SEHNR and CDR2 FQNEAQ (reference sequence). V shed 3 bases and J 0 bases; nucleotides not matched to a gene: 5. The CDR3 reads CASSFGTGESSYEQYF. The CDR3 bases are TGTGCCAGCAGCTTTGGGACAGGGGAAAGCTCCTACGAGCAGTACTTC.

This chain joins TRBV2 and TRBJ2-5; 8 nucleotides match TRBD2. Germline trimming cut 0 bases from V and 4 bases from J; bases unmatched to any gene: 4. Germline CDR1 SNHLY, CDR2 FYNNEI. This CDR3 contains 15 residues. In nucleotides, the CDR3 is TGTGCCAGCAGTGAAGCTCGGACTAGCTCAGAGACCCAGTACTTC. Translating gives CASSEARTSSETQYF.

Written as DNA, the CDR3 is TGTGCCAGCAGTCCCTACAGGGGTGGCTCACCCCTCCACTTT. Translated, it gives CASSPYRGGSPLHF. The genes are TRBV28 and TRBJ1-6; 7 bases are a match to TRBD1. CDR1 and CDR2 (germline): MDHEN, SYDVKM. V lost 5 bases, J lost 10 bases, and 8 bases stayed unmatched. The CDR3 is made up of 14 amino acids.

The gene calls are TRBV6-2 or TRBV6-3 and TRBJ1-3; D perhaps matches TRBD1 (5 bases). Germline values: CDR1 MNHEY, CDR2 SVGEGT. Trimming removed 2 bases at V and 4 bases at J, with 6 bases between. This CDR3 is 13 amino acids long. The CDR3: CASSYDRGNTIYF. CDR3 nucleotide sequence: TGTGCCAGCAGTTACGACAGAGGAAACACCATATATTTT.

The J gene is TRBJ2-7, the V gene TRBV10-2; 8 positions match TRBD1. The CDR3 contains 13 residues. Trimming removed 5 bases from V and 6 bases from J; junction bases left unmatched: 6. Germline V gives CDR1 WSHSY, CDR2 SAAADI. In DNA form, the CDR3 reads TGCGCCAGCAGTTCCACAGGGGGACTCGAGCAGTACTTC. The encoded protein is CASSSTGGLEQYF.

V and J are TRBV27 and TRBJ2-3, with 10 bases lining up with TRBD2. Trimming removed 4 bases from V and 4 bases from J; junction bases left unmatched: 2. The CDR3 contains 14 residues. The germline V gene has CDR1 MNHEY and CDR2 SMNVEV (reference sequence). The CDR3 here is CASSSSGRPDTQYF. The CDR3 DNA sequence: TGTGCCAGCAGTTCTAGCGGGAGACCAGATACGCAGTATTTT.

This chain joins TRBV11-1 and TRBJ2-1, with D tentatively TRBD1 (7 bases). The CDR3 covers 16 residues. The V end was cut by 4 bases, the J end by 5 bases, with 18 bases between. Germline loops: CDR1 SGHAT, CDR2 FQDESV (reference sequence). The CDR3 coding sequence is TGTGCCAGCAGCTCGGGACAGTCGGGGGCCAACAATGAGCAGTTCTTC. Its translation is CASSSGQSGANNEQFF.

The V call is TRBV24-1, the J call TRBJ2-1, with TRBD2 matching 7 bases. V dropped 7 bases and J dropped 3; count of bases not matched to a gene: 2. The CDR3 sequence is 13 residues long. Looked up from germline, CDR1 is KGHDR and CDR2 is SFDVKD. This CDR3 reads CATRTSSYNEQFF. The CDR3 DNA reads TGTGCCACCAGGACTAGCAGCTACAATGAGCAGTTCTTC.

V is TRBV5-6 and J is TRBJ2-7; D possibly corresponds to TRBD1 (5 bases). V lost 0 bases and J 2 bases, leaving 12 bases between the germline ends. CDR1 SGHDT and CDR2 YYEEEE come from the germline V gene. This CDR3 spans 15 amino acids. The CDR3 nucleotides read TGTGCCAGCAGCTTGGCATCAGGCAGGGCCTACGAGCAGTACTTC. This sequence encodes CASSLASGRAYEQYF.

A few counts support this clone. The chain links TRBV19 to TRBJ1-5, with D unclear. Between the trimmed V and J ends, which lost 5 bases and 8 bases, there was a span of 19 bases. The CDR3 runs 15 residues. Germline V gives CDR1 LNHDA, CDR2 SQIVND (reference sequence). CDR3 nucleotides: TGTGCCAGTAGTTCTCGACTGAGGGCCCCGAAGCCCCAGCATTTT. Encoded protein: CASSSRLRAPKPQHF.

The chain employs TRBV28 and TRBJ1-4, with D possibly being TRBD1 (5 bases). V was pared by 5 bases and J by 4 bases, with 23 bases between. CDR3 length: 18 residues. The germline gives CDR1 MDHEN, CDR2 SYDVKM. The CDR3 nucleotides read TGTGCCAGCAGTAAGCCCCGCGGGGGTGGGGATCTTAATGAAAAACTGTTTTTT. It translates to CASSKPRGGGDLNEKLFF. Full variable domain (rest looked up from reference TRBV28 and TRBJ1-4): DVKVTQSSRYLVKRTGEKVFLECVQDMDHENMFWYRQDPGLGLRLIYFSYDVKMKEKGDIPEGYSVSREKKERFSLILESASTNQTSMYLCASSKPRGGGDLNEKLFFGSGTQLSVL.

The chain recombines TRBV19 with TRBJ1-2; D unresolved. This CDR3 has 13 residues. Deletions cut 7 bases from V and 3 bases from J, with 12 bases between. CDR1 is LNHDA, CDR2 SQIVND, per germline (reference sequence). The CDR3 DNA sequence: TGTGCCAGTACCCCTCGTACTTACTATGGCTACACCTTC. Translation gives CASTPRTYYGYTF.

J is TRBJ2-3 and V is TRBV12-3 or TRBV12-4; 7 bases map to TRBD2. The length of the CDR3 is 12 residues. V shed 1 base and J 8 bases; nucleotides not matched to a gene: 0. The CDR3 reads CASSLGEGTQYF. The CDR3 region has the DNA TGTGCCAGCAGTTTAGGGGAGGGTACGCAGTATTTT.

CDR3 loop: CASSKEGKQGGTEAFF. The CDR3 nucleotides read TGTGCCAGCAGCAAAGAGGGAAAACAGGGAGGGACTGAAGCTTTCTTT. The V call is TRBV21-1, the J call TRBJ1-1. TRBV21-1 is a listed pseudogene. The CDR3 sequence is 16 residues long.

CDR3 residues: CASSSGQGNTDTQYF. In DNA form, the CDR3 reads TGTGCCAGCAGTTCCGGACAGGGAAACACAGATACGCAGTATTTT. V usage is TRBV2 and J usage is TRBJ2-3, with 8 bases that match TRBD1. Per germline, CDR1 SNHLY and CDR2 FYNNEI. V was pared by 5 bases and J by 2 bases, with 6 bases of the junction left unmatched. The CDR3 runs 15 residues.

In this sample, this clone turned up once. The chain uses TRBV6-1 and TRBJ2-7, with D possibly TRBD2 on 6 matching bases. This CDR3 spans 12 amino acids. Between the trimmed V and J ends, which lost 3 bases and 6 bases, there was a span of 9 bases. Germline V lookup: CDR1 MNHNS, CDR2 SASEGT. The CDR3 spells CASSDWRVEQYF. DNA of the CDR3: TGTGCCAGCAGTGATTGGAGGGTCGAGCAGTACTTC.

The count of this clone is one. The chain joins TRBV24-1 to TRBJ2-3; 11 nucleotides agree with TRBD2. CDR3 length: 16 residues. V trimming: 4 bases; J trimming: 3 bases; junction bases outside the gene matches: 5. CDR1 is KGHDR, CDR2 SFDVKD, per germline. CDR3 protein: CATSDPGLAATDTQYF. In nucleotides, the CDR3 is TGTGCCACCAGTGACCCGGGACTAGCGGCAACAGATACGCAGTATTTT.

This chain links TRBV19 with TRBJ1-5; the D is unclear. The germline V gene has CDR1 LNHDA and CDR2 SQIVND (reference sequence). The CDR3 extends over 14 amino acids. V was shortened by 7 bases and J by 0 bases, with 10 bases between the two germline ends. The CDR3 DNA reads as TGTGCCAGTACCCTCCGAGGTAGCAATCAGCCCCAGCATTTT. It is translated as CASTLRGSNQPQHF.

This chain joins TRBV11-1 and TRBJ2-1; 9 bases line up with TRBD1. CDR1 and CDR2 (germline): SGHAT, FQDESV (reference sequence). This CDR3 has 16 residues. Trimming cost V 3 bases and J 1 base; bases outside gene matches: 4. CDR3 coding DNA: TGTGCCAGCAGCTTGGGACAGGGACGGTCCTACAATGAGCAGTTCTTC. This sequence encodes CASSLGQGRSYNEQFF. The whole variable domain, filled in from reference TRBV11-1 and TRBJ2-1, reads EAEVAQSPRYKITEKSQAVAFWCDPISGHATLYWYRQILGQGPELLVQFQDESVVDDSQLPKDRFSAERLKGVDSTLKIQPAELGDSAMYLCASSLGQGRSYNEQFFGPGTRLTVL.

This clone was counted only a few times. The chain joins TRBV4-3 to TRBJ2-2, with TRBD1 matching 10 bases. Germline V gene sequence: CDR1 LGHNA, CDR2 YSLEER. The trim removed 0 bases at V and 5 bases at J, leaving 9 bases unmatched. The CDR3 extends over 18 amino acids. Written as DNA, the CDR3 is TGCGCCAGCAGCCAAGACGGGGACAGGGGCGATGGGACCGGGGAGCTGTTTTTT. It is translated as CASSQDGDRGDGTGELFF.

This chain links TRBV28 with TRBJ2-1; 9 bases match TRBD2. Trimming took 2 bases from V and 6 from J; bases not matched to a gene: 5. Germline assignment: CDR1 MDHEN and CDR2 SYDVKM. CDR3 length: 15 residues. CDR3 region: CASSLMAGGPNEQFF. In nucleotides, the CDR3 is TGTGCCAGCAGTTTAATGGCGGGAGGGCCCAATGAGCAGTTCTTC.

This chain connects TRBV18 to TRBJ1-1; D unresolved. Germline V gives CDR1 KGHSH, CDR2 LQKENI. CDR3 length: 14 residues. V shed 3 bases and J shed 2 bases, with 10 bases lying between them. CDR3 coding DNA: TGTGCCAGCTCACCCTCGACACCAAACACTGAAGCTTTCTTT. This codes for CASSPSTPNTEAFF.

The chain uses TRBV6-2 or TRBV6-3 and TRBJ2-7; maybe TRBD2 (5 bases). Trimming removed 0 bases from V and 4 bases from J, with 13 bases in between. The CDR3 spans 15 residues. CDR1 and CDR2 (germline): MNHEY, SVGEGT. The CDR3, as DNA: TGTGCCAGCAGTTACTCGGAAGGGAGAGCGTACGAGCAGTACTTC. Encoded protein: CASSYSEGRAYEQYF.

The chain carries TRBV28 and TRBJ2-1; TRBD2 aligns across 7 bases. Trimming removed 5 bases from V and 8 bases from J; junction bases left unmatched: 18. This CDR3 is built from 17 residues. The germline gives CDR1 MDHEN, CDR2 SYDVKM. The CDR3 DNA sequence: TGTGCCAGCAGTCCCCTGGGGGGGATCCCCTCCGAGGATGAGCAGTTCTTC. Translation: CASSPLGGIPSEDEQFF.

V is TRBV5-5 and J is TRBJ1-4, with D perhaps matching TRBD1 (6 bases). Germline V lookup: CDR1 SGHKS, CDR2 YYEKEE (reference sequence). The CDR3 spans 17 residues. Trimming cost V 1 base and J 4 bases, with 17 bases left between them. The CDR3 DNA reads as TGTGCCAGCAGCTTGCGGCCAGGGGATATTGGTAATGAAAAACTGTTTTTT. Its translation: CASSLRPGDIGNEKLFF. The full variable domain, completed using reference TRBV5-5 and TRBJ1-4, is DAGVTQSPTHLIKTRGQQVTLRCSPISGHKSVSWYQQVLGQGPQFIFQYYEKEERGRGNFPDRFSARQFPNYSSELNVNALLLGDSALYLCASSLRPGDIGNEKLFFGSGTQLSVL.

The rearrangement uses TRBV4-1 and TRBJ1-1, with 7 bases matching TRBD1. The CDR3 consists of 13 residues. Trimming took 2 bases from V and 10 from J; bases not matched to a gene: 7. Germline-derived CDR1 and CDR2 are MGHRA and YSYEKL. Here the CDR3 reads CASSQLGTVGAFF. DNA for the CDR3: TGCGCCAGCAGCCAACTGGGGACAGTTGGAGCTTTCTTT.